The TCR beta chain described here comes from a study of cytomegalovirus exposure and HLA in healthy donors. The V gene's germline CDR1 is LNHDA and CDR2 SQIVND (reference sequence). Trimming at V came to 3 bases and at J to 9 bases, leaving 9 bases not matched to a gene. The CDR3 loop spans 15 amino acids. Notes on this clone: Its antigen is unknown.

Use of 60 Vbeta and 13 Jbeta primers characterized the PCR. Method: immunoSEQ multiplex PCR; TCRdb's copy keeps in-frame clones and lacks some. The profile covers about 61,000 clones, with roughly nine tenths appearing a single time and over 1.2% taken by the ten largest. General study findings and limits: TCR beta chains associated with HLA were, in a later analysis, more clonally expanded than equally common others. An analysis done earlier found most TCR beta V segments productive about 87% or about 30% of the time.

This receptor was obtained from a man between 25 and 39 years old in good health and CMV-seropositive. The chain couples TRBV19 to TRBJ2-1, with 9 bases lining up with TRBD2. Input material: PBMCs. CDR3 coding DNA: TGTGCCAGTAGTATCTTAAGCGGGAGGAATTTTGAGCAGTTCTTC. Translating gives CASSILSGRNFEQFF.